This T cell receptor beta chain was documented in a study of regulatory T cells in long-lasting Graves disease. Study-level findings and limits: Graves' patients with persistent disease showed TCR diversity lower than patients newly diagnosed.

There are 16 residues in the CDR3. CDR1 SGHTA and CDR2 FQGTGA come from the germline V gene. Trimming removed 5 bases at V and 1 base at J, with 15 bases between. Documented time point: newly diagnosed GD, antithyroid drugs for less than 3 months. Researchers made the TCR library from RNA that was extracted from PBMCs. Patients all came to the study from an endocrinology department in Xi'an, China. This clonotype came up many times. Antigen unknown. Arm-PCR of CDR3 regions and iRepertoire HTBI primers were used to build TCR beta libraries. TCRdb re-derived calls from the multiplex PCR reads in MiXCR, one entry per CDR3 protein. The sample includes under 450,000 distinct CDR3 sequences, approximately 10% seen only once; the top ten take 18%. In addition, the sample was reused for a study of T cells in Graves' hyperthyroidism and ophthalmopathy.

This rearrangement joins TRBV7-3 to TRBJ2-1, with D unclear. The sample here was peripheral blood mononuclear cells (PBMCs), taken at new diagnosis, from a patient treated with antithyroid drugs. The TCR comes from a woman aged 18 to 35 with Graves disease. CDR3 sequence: CASSPAGRVSYNEQFF. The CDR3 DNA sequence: TGTGCCAGCAGCCCAGCAGGCCGGGTTTCCTACAATGAGCAGTTCTTC.